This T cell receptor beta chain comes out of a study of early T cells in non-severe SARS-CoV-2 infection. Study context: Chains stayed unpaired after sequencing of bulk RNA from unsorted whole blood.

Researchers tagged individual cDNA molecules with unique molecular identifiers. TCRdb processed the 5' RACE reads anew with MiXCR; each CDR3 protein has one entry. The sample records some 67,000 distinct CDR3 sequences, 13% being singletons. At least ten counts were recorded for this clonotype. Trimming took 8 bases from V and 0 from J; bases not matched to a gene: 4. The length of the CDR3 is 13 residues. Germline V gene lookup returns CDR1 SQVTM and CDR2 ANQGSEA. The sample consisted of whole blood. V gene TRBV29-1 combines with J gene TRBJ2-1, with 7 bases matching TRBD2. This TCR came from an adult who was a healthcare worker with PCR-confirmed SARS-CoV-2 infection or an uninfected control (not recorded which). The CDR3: CSLTSDSYNEQFF. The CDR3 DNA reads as TGCAGCCTCACTAGCGACTCCTACAATGAGCAGTTCTTC.